This T cell receptor beta chain was sequenced in a study of T cell responses to AZD1222 COVID-19 vaccine. Produced via immunoSEQ multiplex PCR; TCRdb's table is partial and in-frame only. This sample has about 150,000 clones, with around 91% found just once. The CDR3 sequence is 16 residues long. Trimming shortened V by 0 bases and J by 6 bases, and 17 bases separated the two germline ends. The germline V gene encodes CDR1 SGHRS and CDR2 YFSETQ. Regarding the study as a whole: Dominant at 160-218 and 743-854, vaccine-associated CD4 TCRs also spanned spike.

Regarding this clone: Its target is not known.

Sequenced material: peripheral blood, taken on day 0 of AZD1222 vaccination. This TCR came from an adult in good health. The chain couples TRBV5-1 to TRBJ2-3; D is possibly TRBD1 (6 bases). CDR3: CASSLDPGTYRDTQYF. CDR3 DNA: TGCGCCAGCAGCTTGGATCCCGGGACATATCGGGATACGCAGTATTTT.